This TCR beta chain is drawn from a study of shared clonotypes between healthy human individuals (dated by TCRdb to about 2020). About the investigation overall: Two women and three men aged 18 to 49 years were included in the cohort. Different laboratories and diverse techniques were used to prepare libraries and sequence TCR repertoires, to increase sequencing depth and limit assay-specific biases. Per donor, three plates each were used for CD4 naive and CD4 memory, two for CD8 naive, and one for CD8 memory. The study deeply sequenced blood TCR repertoires of about 5 healthy adults to estimate repertoire size and the extent of clonotype sharing between individuals. Between about 0.9 and 10 billion PBMCs per donor were obtained by leukapheresis. Broader findings and caveats from the paper: Higher generation probabilities were observed for clonotypes shared by all four sorted-subset donors than for non-shared clonotypes. Naive subsets generally had larger estimated clonotype richness than memory subsets. Pairwise subsampling indicated that sequencing depth was expected to affect the degree of clonotype sharing among donors. Across a handful of donors, about 5% of naive CD4, approximately 3.6% of naive CD8, about 2.3% of memory CD4, and around 0.4% of memory CD8 clonotypes were shared. Rarefaction of sorted-subset datasets indicated incomplete sequencing despite the large sequencing depth. Because the study included only a small number of donors, the genetic and exposure-history diversity represented was limited. Sampling was restricted to blood, and TCR repertoires in tissues likely differ from the TCR repertoires found in blood.

Including cysteine and phenylalanine, the CDR3 has 17 amino acids. Only the CDR3 part of the read is kept: 51 bases, read in frame from the first base. Looking up the germline V gene yields CDR1 SGHRS and CDR2 YFSETQ. Cut back by 4 bases and 2 bases, the V and J ends lie 16 bases apart. Donors were healthy HIV-negative adults with no recently reported acute infections or vaccinations. Every donor was a Caucasian adult living in Nashville, Tennessee, USA. Magnetic negative selection was used to enrich CD4+ T cells, after which naive cells were positively selected on CD45RA and the negative fraction became the memory subset. After blood collection by leukapheresis, PBMCs were isolated using Ficoll-Histopaque density gradient centrifugation and then cryopreserved in the vapor phase of liquid nitrogen. Analytical flow cytometry was used to check the purity and quantity of every magnetically sorted T cell population. Genomic DNA was isolated from each sorted fraction and quantified by UV absorbance on a Nanodrop 2000c.

TCR CDR3 regions were amplified from genomic DNA by multiplex PCR using the deep immunoSEQ assay. Extracted genomic DNA from each cell subset was distributed evenly across all wells of several immunoSEQ 96-well plates, and each plate was treated as a replicate. Each replicate PCR for sorted subsets received about 0.2 ug genomic DNA, equal to about 30,000 T cell genomes. Purified libraries were quantified with a Qubit 3.0 fluorometer, sized on a Bioanalyzer 2100, and re-quantified with the KAPA Library Quantification kit. A separate single-read 150-cycle Illumina NextSeq 550 flow cell was used to sequence each immunoSEQ 96-well plate. Regarding the original processing steps: Because the immunoSEQ output held only junctional sequences and lacked quality scores, the filtering could not match the filtering applied to full-length reads. To assign V/J genes and CDR3, sequences were annotated using PyIR, a Python wrapper for IgBLAST v1.9, with IMGT germline references. Reads were filtered out if the reads had weak V/J assignments (E-value above 1e-6), no CDR3, stop codons, out-of-frame junctions, or ambiguous translated residues. A V3J clonotype was defined by an identical inferred V gene, J gene, and CDR3 amino acid sequence. Percentage overlap between repertoires was computed as shared unique clonotypes divided by the size of the smaller repertoire. Three approaches were used to assess repertoire richness: RTK rarefaction, the Chao1 estimator, and Recon v2.1 estimates of unobserved clonotypes. Generation probabilities were computed with OLGA for all TCRbeta clonotypes obtained by the gDNA method from a few donors. As stored in TCRdb, this immuneACCESS dataset retains in-frame rearrangements with V and J assigned. A fraction of the clones does not appear; measured against another copy, unresolved V genes explain less than half of the discrepancy, and the remainder lacks a known reason. V and J calls plus clone size are reproduced from that table; the DNA served to infer D and trimming. The sample includes some 1.5 million clones, with 95% to 99% observed a single time. Clones ranked in the top ten supply approximately 0.44% of the sample.

This clone came up once. Its antigen is not yet known. The input lacks base qualities; no much larger clone sits a single base away. Sample: naive CD4+ T cells sorted from blood. In light of the paper, this sample's cell subset or site label describes: CD45RA+ positively selected. The V and J genes are TRBV5-1 and TRBJ2-6; the D segment may tentatively be TRBD1 or TRBD2, each giving 5 matched bases. The TCR comes from a man aged 30-40 years in good health. CDR3 loop: CASSPGPSFAGANVLTF. Read as DNA, the sequence is TGCGCCAGCAGCCCGGGGCCCAGTTTCGCTGGGGCCAACGTCCTGACTTTC.